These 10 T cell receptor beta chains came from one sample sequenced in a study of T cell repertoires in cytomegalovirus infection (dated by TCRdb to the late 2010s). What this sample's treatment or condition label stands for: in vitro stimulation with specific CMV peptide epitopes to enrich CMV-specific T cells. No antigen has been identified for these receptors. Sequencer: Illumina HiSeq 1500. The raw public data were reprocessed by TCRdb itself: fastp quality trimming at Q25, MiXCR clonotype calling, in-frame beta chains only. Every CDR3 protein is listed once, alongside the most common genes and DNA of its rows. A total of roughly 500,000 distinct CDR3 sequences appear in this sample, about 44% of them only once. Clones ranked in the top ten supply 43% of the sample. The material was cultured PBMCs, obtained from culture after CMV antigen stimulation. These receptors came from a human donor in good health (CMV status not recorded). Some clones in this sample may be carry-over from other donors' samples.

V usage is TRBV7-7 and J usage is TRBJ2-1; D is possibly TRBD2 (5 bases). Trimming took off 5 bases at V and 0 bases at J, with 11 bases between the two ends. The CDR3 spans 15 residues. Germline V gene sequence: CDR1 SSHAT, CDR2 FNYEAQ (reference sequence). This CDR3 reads CASSPGSGSYNEQFF. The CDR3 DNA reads TGTGCCAGCAGCCCGGGGTCGGGCTCCTACAATGAGCAGTTCTTC.

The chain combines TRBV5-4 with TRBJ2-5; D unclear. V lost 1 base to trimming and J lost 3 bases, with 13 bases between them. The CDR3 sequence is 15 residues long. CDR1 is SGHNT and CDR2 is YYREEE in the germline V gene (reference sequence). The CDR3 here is CASSLLGNYKETQYF. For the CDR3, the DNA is TGTGCCAGCAGCTTGTTGGGGAACTATAAAGAGACCCAGTACTTC.

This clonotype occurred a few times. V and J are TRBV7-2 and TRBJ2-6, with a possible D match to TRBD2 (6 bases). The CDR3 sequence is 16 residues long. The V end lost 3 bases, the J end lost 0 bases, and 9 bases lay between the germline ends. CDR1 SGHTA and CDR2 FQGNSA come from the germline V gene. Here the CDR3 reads CASSLWGGSGANVLTF. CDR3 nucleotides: TGTGCCAGCAGCTTGTGGGGAGGCTCTGGGGCCAACGTCCTGACTTTC.

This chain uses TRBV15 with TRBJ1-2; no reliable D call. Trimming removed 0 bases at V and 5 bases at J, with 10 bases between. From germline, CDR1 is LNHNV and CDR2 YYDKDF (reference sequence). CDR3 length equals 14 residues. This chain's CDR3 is CATSRDLAEYGYTF. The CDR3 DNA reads TGTGCCACCAGCAGAGATTTAGCAGAGTATGGCTACACCTTC. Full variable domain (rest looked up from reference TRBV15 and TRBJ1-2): DAMVIQNPRYQVTQFGKPVTLSCSQTLNHNVMYWYQQKSSQAPKLLFHYYDKDFNNEADTPDNFQSRRPNTSFCFLDIRSPGLGDTAMYLCATSRDLAEYGYTFGSGTRLTVV.

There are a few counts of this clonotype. The CDR3 is CASSSDSSGTGELFF. Here the CDR3 DNA reads TGTGCCAGCAGCTCCGATTCTAGTGGCACCGGGGAGCTGTTTTTT. This chain uses TRBV7-6 with TRBJ2-2; D unclear. The V and J ends lost 4 bases and 4 bases respectively, with 13 bases between them. Germline V gene data show CDR1 as SGHVS and CDR2 as FNYEAQ. The CDR3 has 15 residues.

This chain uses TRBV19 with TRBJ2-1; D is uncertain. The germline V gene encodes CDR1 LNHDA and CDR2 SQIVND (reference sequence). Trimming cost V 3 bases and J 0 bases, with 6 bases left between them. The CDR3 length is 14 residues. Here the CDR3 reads CASSIGLSYNEQFF. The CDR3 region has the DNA TGTGCCAGTAGTATTGGTCTCTCCTACAATGAGCAGTTCTTC.

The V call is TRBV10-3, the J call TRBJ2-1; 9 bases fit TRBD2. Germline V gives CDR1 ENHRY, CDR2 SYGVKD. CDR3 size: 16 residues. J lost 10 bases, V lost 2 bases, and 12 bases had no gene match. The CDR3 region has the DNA TGTGCCATCAGTGAGAAAGGGAAGCGGGGGGCCCTAGAGCAGTTCTTC. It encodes CAISEKGKRGALEQFF.

Written as DNA, the CDR3 is TGTGCCAGCAGTGAACTATTTCCAGAAGGGAACACTGAAGCTTTCTTT. Translating it yields CASSELFPEGNTEAFF. The rearrangement links TRBV6-1 to TRBJ1-1; D is unresolved. The V end was cut by 2 bases, the J end by 1 base, with 14 bases between. Looked up from germline, CDR1 is MNHNS and CDR2 is SASEGT. This CDR3 is 16 amino acids long.

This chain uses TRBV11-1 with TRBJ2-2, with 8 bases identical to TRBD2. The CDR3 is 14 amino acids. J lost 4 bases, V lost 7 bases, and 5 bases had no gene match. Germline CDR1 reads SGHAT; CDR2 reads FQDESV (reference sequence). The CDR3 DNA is TGTGCCAGCACCGTGCGGGGGGCCACCGGGGAGCTGTTTTTT. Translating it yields CASTVRGATGELFF.

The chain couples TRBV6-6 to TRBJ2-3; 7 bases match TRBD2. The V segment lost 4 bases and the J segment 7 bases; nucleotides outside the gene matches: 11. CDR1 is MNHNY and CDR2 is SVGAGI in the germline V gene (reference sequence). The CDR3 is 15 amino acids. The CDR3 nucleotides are TGTGCCAGCAGTTCCCCCGGCGGGAGAAGAAATACGCAGTATTTT. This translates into CASSSPGGRRNTQYF.